Each of the 31 T cell receptor beta chains below was sequenced from the same sample in a study of blood T cells in healthy people across ages. Primed by a sample-barcoded 5' primer and a J-beta primer mix, a second PCR proceeded for about 6 to 11 cycles. TCRdb re-analysed the 5' RACE reads in MiXCR, keeping a single row per CDR3 protein. The sample shows 800,000 to 1,000,000 distinct CDR3 sequences, around 49% of them seen only once. Specimen: blood. Source of these receptors: a young man in good health.

This clonotype was observed a few times. The gene calls are TRBV2 and TRBJ1-6; TRBD1 aligns across 9 bases. The CDR3 runs to 17 residues. Germline V lookup: CDR1 SNHLY, CDR2 FYNNEI. Losses at the gene ends were 5 bases for V and 2 bases for J; bases not matched to a gene: 7. Here the CDR3 reads CASSQDRGPPYNSPLHF. For the CDR3, the DNA is TGTGCCAGCAGTCAGGACAGGGGACCTCCCTATAATTCACCCCTCCACTTT.

This clonotype was counted a few times. The chain couples TRBV27 to TRBJ1-2, with TRBD1 identical over 8 bases. Per the germline V gene, CDR1 is MNHEY and CDR2 is SMNVEV (reference sequence). The CDR3 length is 14 residues. Trimming cost V 3 bases and J 5 bases; bases outside gene matches: 5. The CDR3 loop is CASSFGTGGYGYTF. The CDR3 region has the DNA TGTGCCAGCAGTTTCGGCACAGGGGGATATGGCTACACCTTC.

This clonotype was detected a few times. CDR3 region: CASSLAIGEETQYF. DNA for the CDR3: TGCGCCAGCAGCTTGGCCATCGGAGAAGAGACCCAGTACTTC. The chain recombines TRBV5-1 with TRBJ2-5; the D is unclear. V was shortened by 0 bases and J by 3 bases, with 9 bases between the two germline ends. CDR1 and CDR2 (germline): SGHRS, YFSETQ. This CDR3 comprises 14 residues. The full variable domain, in which reference TRBV5-1 and TRBJ2-5 provide the parts outside the CDR3, is KAGVTQTPRYLIKTRGQQVTLSCSPISGHRSVSWYQQTPGQGLQFLFEYFSETQRNKGNFPGRFSGRQFSNSRSEMNVSTLELGDSALYLCASSLAIGEETQYFGPGTRLLVL.

This clonotype was seen many times. The chain combines TRBV20-1 with TRBJ1-4; D may be TRBD1 (6 bases). The CDR3 extends over 12 amino acids. Germline V gives CDR1 DFQATT, CDR2 SNEGSKA (reference sequence). Trimming took 6 bases from V and 8 from J, leaving 13 bases between them. The CDR3 DNA reads as TGCAGTGCAAAGAAACAGGGAGAAAAACTGTTTTTT. Its translation is CSAKKQGEKLFF.

This clonotype turned up a few times. The chain carries TRBV6-2 or TRBV6-3 and TRBJ2-7, with unresolved D. In germline, CDR1 is MNHEY, CDR2 SVGEGT. The CDR3 runs 13 residues. V lost 8 bases and J lost 7, with 18 bases in between. The CDR3 spells CASRGSGNQEQYF. The CDR3, as DNA: TGTGCCAGCCGTGGTTCTGGGAATCAGGAGCAGTACTTC.

The chain is built from TRBV29-1 and TRBJ2-7, with TRBD1 matching 7 bases. The CDR3 loop spans 12 amino acids. V was pared by 7 bases and J by 2 bases, with 5 bases of the junction left unmatched. Germline V CDR1 and CDR2: SQVTM, ANQGSEA. DNA for the CDR3: TGCAGCGCTTGGGACAGAGCCTACGAGCAGTACTTC. Encoded protein: CSAWDRAYEQYF.

This chain uses TRBV20-1 with TRBJ2-7; no clear D gene. Germline V gives CDR1 DFQATT, CDR2 SNEGSKA (reference sequence). The CDR3 has 15 residues. The ends were cut back, 2 bases at V and 3 bases at J, with 17 bases in the middle. The CDR3 sequence is CSARSQVASGYEQYF. The DNA of the CDR3 is TGCAGTGCTAGATCCCAAGTAGCCTCGGGCTACGAGCAGTACTTC.

V and J are TRBV12-3 or TRBV12-4 and TRBJ2-5; D is perhaps TRBD2 (5 bases). Trimming took 2 bases from V and 4 from J, leaving 11 bases between them. The CDR3 runs to 14 residues. The CDR3 spells CASSLREWGETQYF. In nucleotides, the CDR3 is TGTGCCAGCAGTTTAAGGGAGTGGGGAGAGACCCAGTACTTC.

This clonotype was detected only once. This chain links TRBV30 with TRBJ2-2; either TRBD1 or TRBD2 may supply D (5 bases each). The V gene lost 3 bases and the J gene lost 4 bases, with 15 bases spanning the gap. Germline V gives CDR1 GTSNPN, CDR2 SVGIG (reference sequence). The CDR3 totals 15 residues. CDR3 loop: CAWRRGDLVTGELFF. In DNA form, the CDR3 reads TGTGCCTGGAGACGAGGGGATCTTGTCACCGGGGAGCTGTTTTTT.

In this sample, this clonotype turned up a few times. CDR3 DNA sequence: TGTGCCAGCAGCTCAGGACAGGTCAATCAGCCCCAGCATTTT. Protein: CASSSGQVNQPQHF. The chain carries TRBV7-2 and TRBJ1-5, with 7 bases fitting TRBD1. Germline CDR1 SGHTA, CDR2 FQGNSA. This CDR3 comprises 14 residues. J lost 3 bases, V lost 4 bases, and 3 bases had no gene match. Using reference TRBV7-2 and TRBJ1-5 for the parts outside the CDR3, the full variable domain is GAGVSQSPSNKVTEKGKDVELRCDPISGHTALYWYRQSLGQGLEFLIYFQGNSAPDKSGLPSDRFSAERTGGSVSTLTIQRTQQEDSAVYLCASSSGQVNQPQHFGDGTRLSIL.

The chain links TRBV28 to TRBJ2-1; possibly TRBD2 for D (5 bases). There are 15 residues in the CDR3. The V gene lost 8 bases and the J gene lost 7 bases, with 21 bases spanning the gap. Germline V gives CDR1 MDHEN, CDR2 SYDVKM. The CDR3, as DNA: TGTGCCAGCGCCGAAGGCATGGCGGGTAAAAATGAGCAGTTCTTC. This codes for CASAEGMAGKNEQFF.

In the case of this clonotype: This likely comes from a read error, as the CDR3 has no conserved phenylalanine or tryptophan at its end. The chain recombines TRBV29-1 with TRBJ2-5; D uncertain. This CDR3 has 12 amino acids. V was shortened by 0 bases and J by 7 bases, with 9 bases between the two germline ends. The germline V gene has CDR1 SQVTM and CDR2 ANQGSEA. The chain's CDR3 is CSVEDGDPTQYS. CDR3 DNA sequence: TGCAGCGTTGAAGATGGCGATCCGACCCAGTACTCC.

CDR3 amino acids: CASRPTGLTDTQYF. The DNA of the CDR3 is TGTGCCAGCAGACCCACAGGTCTCACAGATACGCAGTATTTT. The J gene is TRBJ2-3, the V gene TRBV3-1, with D maybe TRBD1 (5 bases). Trimming left V 6 bases short and J 2 bases short, with 12 bases between. The CDR3 totals 14 residues. Germline lookup yields CDR1 LGHDT and CDR2 YNNKEL (reference sequence).

The chain carries TRBV21-1 and TRBJ2-6; the table assigns TRBD1, which was not confirmed against the DNA. TRBV21-1 is noted as a pseudogene. The CDR3 length is 18 residues. CDR3 sequence (DNA): TGTGCCAGCAGCAGCCGGGACAGGGCAAAAAGTGGGGCCAACGTCCTGACTTTC. Protein: CASSSRDRAKSGANVLTF.

This clonotype was detected a few times. This chain uses TRBV11-1 with TRBJ2-1; D uncertain. The CDR3 covers 13 residues. Trimming removed 0 bases from V and 10 bases from J, with 10 bases in between. The germline V gene has CDR1 SGHAT and CDR2 FQDESV (reference sequence). The CDR3 DNA is TGTGCCAGCAGCTTAGCCCCGGACGGGGAGCAGTTCTTC. Residues: CASSLAPDGEQFF.

The chain joins TRBV6-5 to TRBJ1-4; 7 nucleotides match TRBD1. The CDR3 loop spans 18 amino acids. Germline V gives CDR1 MNHEY, CDR2 SVGAGI. V lost 4 bases, J lost 8 bases, and 19 bases stayed unmatched. CDR3 sequence (DNA): TGTGCCAGCAGTTCCGGGACAGTCAGGGCGGTTCGGCGGGAAAAACTGTTTTTT. Protein sequence: CASSSGTVRAVRREKLFF.

The chain couples TRBV5-5 to TRBJ2-2; 9 bases are shared with TRBD1. The CDR3 has 16 residues. After removal of 4 bases from V and 5 bases from J, the junction contained 9 bases not matched to a gene. Germline CDR1 is SGHKS and CDR2 is YYEKEE (reference sequence). This chain's CDR3 is CASSPGQGPITGELFF. For the CDR3, the DNA is TGTGCCAGCAGCCCCGGACAGGGGCCCATTACCGGGGAGCTGTTTTTT.

J is TRBJ2-1 and V is TRBV20-1; TRBD2 agrees at 12 bases. The closer fit of TRBJ2-7 to the DNA end suggests the J call may be wrong. CDR1 is DFQATT, CDR2 SNEGSKA, per germline (reference sequence). This CDR3 is 17 amino acids long. The CDR3: CRVGSASGGESYNEQYF. The CDR3 DNA follows: TGCAGGGTGGGGTCCGCTAGCGGGGGGGAATCCTACAATGAGCAGTACTTC.

V usage is TRBV4-2 and J usage is TRBJ2-3; the D gene is possibly TRBD1 (5 bases). The V gene lost 4 bases and the J gene lost 6 bases, with 17 bases spanning the gap. Per the germline V gene, CDR1 is LGHNA and CDR2 is YNFKEQ. The CDR3 covers 15 residues. In nucleotides, the CDR3 is TGTGCCAGCAGCCTAAGCAGGGCCAAGGCGGATACGCAGTATTTT. It translates to CASSLSRAKADTQYF.

The rearrangement links TRBV3-1 to TRBJ2-5; TRBD2 matches 7 bases. With 4 bases clipped from V and 2 bases from J, the junction kept 13 bases outside the gene matches. This CDR3 is built from 17 residues. The V gene's germline CDR1 is LGHDT and CDR2 YNNKEL (reference sequence). CDR3 amino acids: CASSPYYGGGAQETQYF. The DNA for the CDR3 is TGTGCCAGCAGCCCTTACTATGGCGGGGGAGCACAAGAGACCCAGTACTTC.

The rearrangement links TRBV25-1 to TRBJ1-2; D might be TRBD1 (5 bases). CDR1 and CDR2 from the germline V gene are MGHDK and SYGVNS. There are 13 residues in the CDR3. Trimming took off 4 bases at V and 5 bases at J, with 11 bases between the two ends. The CDR3 bases are TGTGCCAGCAGTGTAAACGGGGGGTATGGCTACACCTTC. Protein sequence: CASSVNGGYGYTF.

This clonotype was counted between two and nine times. The chain employs TRBV12-3 or TRBV12-4 and TRBJ2-3; tentatively, D is TRBD1 (5 bases). Trimming stripped 5 bases from V and 0 bases from J, with 12 bases between. The CDR3 totals 15 residues. The CDR3 sequence: CASSPDSISTDTQYF. The CDR3 DNA follows: TGTGCCAGCAGTCCTGACAGCATTAGCACAGATACGCAGTATTTT.

V gene TRBV5-1 combines with J gene TRBJ1-5, with 7 bases that match TRBD1. Per germline, CDR1 SGHRS and CDR2 YFSETQ. The CDR3 consists of 16 residues. Trimming at V came to 0 bases and at J to 3 bases, leaving 6 bases not matched to a gene. The CDR3 region is CASSLGSGGTNQPQHF. The CDR3 region has the DNA TGCGCCAGCAGCTTGGGGTCAGGGGGTACCAATCAGCCCCAGCATTTT.

With respect to this clonotype: One end of the junction varies from germline; a read error may be responsible. The chain recombines TRBV28 with TRBJ2-1; D may match TRBD1 or TRBD2 (6 bases each). Looked up from germline, CDR1 is MDHEN and CDR2 is SYDVKM. The CDR3 covers 15 residues. The DNA for the CDR3 is TGTGCCAACAGTTTTCGGGGGCGCTCCTACAATGAGCAGTTCTTC. It translates to CANSFRGRSYNEQFF.

This clonotype was detected only a few times. The chain links TRBV20-1 to TRBJ2-3; D is undetermined. With 3 bases removed from V and 3 bases from J, the gap between germline ends came to 4 bases. This CDR3 spans 11 amino acids. Looked up from germline, CDR1 is DFQATT and CDR2 is SNEGSKA (reference sequence). The CDR3 DNA is TGCAGTGCTAGCGGGACAGATACGCAGTATTTT. It yields the protein CSASGTDTQYF.

This clonotype was counted only a few times. The V call is TRBV27, the J call TRBJ1-2, with no clear D. Germline values: CDR1 MNHEY, CDR2 SMNVEV (reference sequence). This CDR3 spans 15 amino acids. Trimming removed 0 bases from V and 2 bases from J, with 10 bases in between. The chain's CDR3 is CASSLSLADNYGYTF. DNA for the CDR3: TGTGCCAGCAGTTTATCGCTGGCAGACAACTATGGCTACACCTTC.

The chain has TRBV10-3 and TRBJ2-1; 11 positions agree with TRBD1. Trimming took 3 bases from V and 2 from J; bases not matched to a gene: 6. The CDR3 has 17 amino acids. Germline CDR1 ENHRY, CDR2 SYGVKD. This chain's CDR3 is CAISDGQGAQTYNEQFF. The CDR3, as DNA: TGTGCCATCAGTGACGGACAGGGGGCCCAAACCTACAATGAGCAGTTCTTC.

This chain joins TRBV20-1 and TRBJ2-7; possible D gene TRBD1, 5 bases. Trimming shortened V by 8 bases and J by 3 bases, and 11 bases separated the two germline ends. Germline-derived CDR1 and CDR2 are DFQATT and SNEGSKA (reference sequence). The CDR3 consists of 11 residues. The CDR3 DNA reads as TGCAGTTCCAGGGTTCGCTACGAGCAGTACTTC. Translating gives CSSRVRYEQYF.

This clonotype was seen a handful of times. CDR3 sequence: CSARLANYEQYF. DNA for the CDR3: TGCAGTGCACGACTAGCTAACTACGAGCAGTACTTC. The rearrangement uses TRBV20-1 and TRBJ2-4, with 7 bases lining up with TRBD2. The end of the DNA is better explained by TRBJ2-7, so the J call may be wrong. CDR3 size: 12 residues. CDR1 is DFQATT, CDR2 SNEGSKA, per germline (reference sequence).

The chain joins TRBV27 to TRBJ2-7; D may correspond to TRBD1 or TRBD2 (5 bases each). Trimming cost V 8 bases and J 6 bases, with 20 bases left between them. This CDR3 has 14 amino acids. Germline V gives CDR1 MNHEY, CDR2 SMNVEV (reference sequence). The CDR3 DNA reads TGTGCCAGCGGTTCACGGCTTCCCGGGGCCGAGCAGTACTTC. This translates into CASGSRLPGAEQYF.

The chain employs TRBV4-3 and TRBJ1-4; D is ambiguous. The CDR3 consists of 15 residues. Germline V gene lookup returns CDR1 LGHNA and CDR2 YSLEER. Trimming pared 0 bases from V and 4 bases from J, leaving 9 bases between. CDR3 region: CASSQDRQSNEKLFF. In DNA form, the CDR3 reads TGCGCCAGCAGCCAAGATAGGCAGAGTAATGAAAAACTGTTTTTT.